The 5 T cell receptor beta chains below come from one sample, sequenced in a study of cytomegalovirus exposure and HLA in healthy donors. The PCR contained 60 Vbeta and 13 Jbeta primers. Sequencing used immunoSEQ multiplex PCR; TCRdb keeps in-frame clones, though not all of them. This table holds 150,000 to 200,000 clones, 68% found once. Sequencing input: PBMCs. The receptors derive from a man aged 25-45 years in good health and CMV-seropositive.

The CDR3 here is CASSLVGPGYNEQFF. The CDR3 nucleotides read TGTGCCAGCAGCTTAGTGGGGCCAGGGTACAATGAGCAGTTCTTC. The rearrangement joins TRBV13 to TRBJ2-1, with D maybe TRBD1 (5 bases). Trimming removed 1 base from V and 4 bases from J, with 11 bases in between. This CDR3 comprises 15 residues. Germline V gene lookup returns CDR1 PRHDT and CDR2 FYEKMQ (reference sequence).

V usage is TRBV2 and J usage is TRBJ1-2; possibly TRBD1 for D (6 bases). Trimming shortened V by 3 bases and J by 9 bases, and 14 bases separated the two germline ends. Germline CDR1 SNHLY, CDR2 FYNNEI. This CDR3 has 13 residues. For the CDR3, the DNA is TGTGCCAGCAGTGAGACGGACAGCGTCCGCTACACCTTC. This gives the protein CASSETDSVRYTF.

This chain uses TRBV6-5 with TRBJ1-1, with D possibly matching TRBD1 (6 bases). Germline V gene lookup returns CDR1 MNHEY and CDR2 SVGAGI. The CDR3 loop spans 14 amino acids. V was shortened by 7 bases and J by 4 bases, with 16 bases between the two germline ends. CDR3 amino acids: CASIPPGAGTEAFF. CDR3 sequence (DNA): TGTGCCAGCATTCCCCCAGGGGCGGGCACTGAAGCTTTCTTT.

This rearrangement joins TRBV27 to TRBJ2-2, with a tentative D call TRBD1 (6 bases). The CDR3 covers 14 residues. V dropped 5 bases and J dropped 1 base, with 8 bases sitting between them. Germline assignment: CDR1 MNHEY and CDR2 SMNVEV (reference sequence). The DNA of the CDR3 is TGTGCCAGCAGTCCGGGACAGAACACCGGGGAGCTGTTTTTT. It codes for CASSPGQNTGELFF.

V gene TRBV9 combines with J gene TRBJ1-1; D possibly corresponds to TRBD1 (5 bases). Germline V lookup: CDR1 SGDLS, CDR2 YYNGEE. This CDR3 spans 15 amino acids. V lost 3 bases to trimming and J lost 4 bases, with 16 bases between them. In DNA form, the CDR3 reads TGTGCCAGCAGCGGGCAAGGGCAGGGAGGCACTGAAGCTTTCTTT. Protein sequence: CASSGQGQGGTEAFF.